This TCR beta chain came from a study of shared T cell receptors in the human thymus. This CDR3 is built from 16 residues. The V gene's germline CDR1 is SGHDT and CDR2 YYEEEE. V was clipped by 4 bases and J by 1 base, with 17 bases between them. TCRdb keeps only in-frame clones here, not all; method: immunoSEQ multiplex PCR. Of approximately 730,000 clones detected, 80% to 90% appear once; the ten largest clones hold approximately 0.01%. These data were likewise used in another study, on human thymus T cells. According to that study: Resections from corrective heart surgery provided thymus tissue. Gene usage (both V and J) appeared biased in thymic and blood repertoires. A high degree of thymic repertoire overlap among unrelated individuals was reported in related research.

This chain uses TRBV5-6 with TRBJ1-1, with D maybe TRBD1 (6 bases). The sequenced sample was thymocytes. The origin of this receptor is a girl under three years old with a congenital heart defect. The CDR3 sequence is CASSHRDTLGNTEAFF. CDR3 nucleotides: TGTGCCAGCAGCCACCGGGACACCTTAGGGAACACTGAAGCTTTCTTT.